Detailed here is one T cell receptor beta chain. Germline CDR1 is SEHNR and CDR2 is FQNEAQ (reference sequence). CDR3 length: 15 amino acids. V was clipped by 5 bases and J by 1 base; unmatched bases: 8. The sample belongs to a study of T cell changes during pregnancy in multiple sclerosis. Generated by immunoSEQ multiplex PCR, the TCRdb table keeps only in-frame clones and is missing some. The sample lists 75,000 to 80,000 clones, 80% to 95% occurring once. The chain has TRBV7-9 and TRBJ2-7; 7 nucleotides align to TRBD1. The clonotype originates from a female donor in good health, enrolled as a control in a pregnancy study. The starting material was peripheral blood, obtained in the second trimester of pregnancy. CDR3 sequence: CASSPPAGGSYEQYF. The CDR3 DNA reads TGTGCCAGCAGCCCACCGGCAGGGGGATCCTACGAGCAGTACTTC. Combining the CDR3 with reference TRBV7-9 and TRBJ2-7 gives the whole variable domain DTGVSQNPRHKITKRGQNVTFRCDPISEHNRLYWYRQTLGQGPEFLTYFQNEAQLEKSRLLSDRFSAERPKGSFSTLEIQRTEQGDSAMYLCASSPPAGGSYEQYFGPGTRLTVT.